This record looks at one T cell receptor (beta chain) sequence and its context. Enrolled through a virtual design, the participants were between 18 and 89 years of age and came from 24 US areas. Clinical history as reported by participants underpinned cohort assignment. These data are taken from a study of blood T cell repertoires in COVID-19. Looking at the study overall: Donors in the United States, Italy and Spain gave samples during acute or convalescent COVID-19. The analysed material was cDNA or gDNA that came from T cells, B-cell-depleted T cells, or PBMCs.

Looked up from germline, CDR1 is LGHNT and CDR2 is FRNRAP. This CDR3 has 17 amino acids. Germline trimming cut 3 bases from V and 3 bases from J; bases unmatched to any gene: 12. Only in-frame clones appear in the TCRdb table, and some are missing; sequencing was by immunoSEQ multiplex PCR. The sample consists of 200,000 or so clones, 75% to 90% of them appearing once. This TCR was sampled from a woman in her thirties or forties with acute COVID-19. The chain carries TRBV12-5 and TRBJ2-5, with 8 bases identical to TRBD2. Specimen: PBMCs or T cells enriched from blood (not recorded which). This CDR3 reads CASGFIHRGGVEETQYF. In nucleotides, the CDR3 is TGTGCTAGTGGTTTCATTCATCGGGGGGGAGTCGAAGAGACCCAGTACTTC.